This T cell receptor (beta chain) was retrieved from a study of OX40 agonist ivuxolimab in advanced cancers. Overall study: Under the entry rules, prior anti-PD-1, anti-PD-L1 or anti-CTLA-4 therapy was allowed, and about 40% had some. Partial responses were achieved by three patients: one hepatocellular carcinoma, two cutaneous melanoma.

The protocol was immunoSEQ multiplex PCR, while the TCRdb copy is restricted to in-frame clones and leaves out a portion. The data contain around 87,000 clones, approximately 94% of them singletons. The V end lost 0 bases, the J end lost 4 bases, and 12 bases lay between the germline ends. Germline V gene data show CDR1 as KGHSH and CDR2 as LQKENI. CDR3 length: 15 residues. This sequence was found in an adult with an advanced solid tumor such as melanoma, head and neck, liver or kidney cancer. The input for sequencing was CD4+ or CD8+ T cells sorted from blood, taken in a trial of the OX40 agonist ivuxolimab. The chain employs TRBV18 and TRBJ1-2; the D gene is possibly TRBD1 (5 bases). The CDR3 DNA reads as TGTGCCAGCTCACCACCGTCAGGGCTGCGCTATGGCTACACCTTC. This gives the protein CASSPPSGLRYGYTF.